This T cell receptor (beta chain) was retrieved from a study of blood T cell repertoires in COVID-19. Study overall: COVID-19 samples collected from the United States, Italy and Spain covered acute and convalescent phases. From T cells, B-cell-depleted T cells, or PBMCs came the material, which was cDNA or gDNA.

As processed by the authors: Cell counts per sample came from amplifying reference gene primers. Profiling relied on immunoSEQ multiplex PCR, and the TCRdb table lists in-frame clones only, not all of them. The V and J calls and clone size are taken from that table; D and trimming were inferred from the DNA. This repertoire shows roughly 220,000 clones, approximately 90% found once; its top ten account for 2% to 2.5%. Germline CDR1 SGHDT, CDR2 YYEEEE. V was shortened by 0 bases and J by 11 bases, with 11 bases between the two germline ends. CDR3 length: 12 amino acids. What was sequenced was peripheral blood. The receptor was isolated from a man younger than 45 who had recovered from COVID-19. This chain connects TRBV5-6 to TRBJ1-1; D may be TRBD1 (6 bases). The DNA of the CDR3 is TGTGCCAGCAGCTTGGACAGGGATATCGCTTTCTTT. It encodes CASSLDRDIAFF. Together with reference TRBV5-6 and TRBJ1-1, the CDR3 gives the full variable domain: DAGVTQSPTHLIKTRGQQVTLRCSPKSGHDTVSWYQQALGQGPQFIFQYYEEEERQRGNFPDRFSGHQFPNYSSELNVNALLLGDSALYLCASSLDRDIAFFGQGTRLTVV.